This TCR beta chain was obtained from a study of T cell responses to AZD1222 COVID-19 vaccine. Assay: immunoSEQ multiplex PCR; the TCRdb copy retains only in-frame clones and omits some. This sample carries around 190,000 clones, approximately 86% of them seen once, and the ten largest clones take more than 9%. The length of the CDR3 is 14 residues. The V and J ends lost 1 base and 6 bases respectively, with 10 bases between them. CDR1 and CDR2 (germline): MGHRA, YSYEKL. Note on this clone: Its target is not known.

Study observations and caveats: Repertoires were sampled only after the peak T cell response.

The sequence derives from an adult who received the AZD1222 COVID-19 vaccine. Sample: peripheral blood, taken 28 days after the second AZD1222 dose. V gene TRBV4-1 combines with J gene TRBJ1-5, with D hard to call. CDR3 in amino acids: CASSQARAGQPQHF. Here the CDR3 DNA reads TGCGCCAGCAGCCAAGCAAGGGCTGGTCAGCCCCAGCATTTT.